This TCR beta chain was sequenced for a study of tumor-infiltrating lymphocytes in localized non-small cell lung cancer. Study at large: Several tumor histologies, both smoking statuses, and some post-neoadjuvant chemotherapy samples were included.

The germline V gene has CDR1 ENHRY and CDR2 SYGVKD. This CDR3 comprises 15 residues. Trimming removed 4 bases at V and 0 bases at J, with 13 bases between. Method: immunoSEQ multiplex PCR; TCRdb's copy keeps in-frame clones and lacks some. Among 6,000 to 8,500 clones listed, just under 75% were seen once. This clone is classed as medium-sized. What it binds is not known. Whole-study findings and limits: Recurrence-free survival showed no association with tumor T-cell fraction. Different pieces of the same tissue were used for each assay.

The J gene is TRBJ2-7, the V gene TRBV10-3, with D possibly TRBD1 on 5 matching bases. Sequencing was performed on lung tumor tissue. The sequence came from a human donor with non-small cell lung cancer. The CDR3 here is CAISVKTVISYEQYF. Written as DNA, the CDR3 is TGTGCCATCAGTGTGAAGACAGTGATCTCCTACGAGCAGTACTTC.